The 22 T cell receptor beta chains listed next were all sequenced from one sample in a study of breast tumors, draining lymph nodes, adjacent tissues. TCRdb reanalysed the multiplex PCR reads using MiXCR and keeps one entry per CDR3 protein. The sample shows about 13,000 distinct CDR3 sequences, about 50% of them seen only once. The source material was tumor-adjacent breast tissue. The origin of the receptors is a female donor with breast cancer. Some clones in this sample may be carry-over from other donors' samples.

By proportion, this clonotype is medium-sized. The rearrangement joins TRBV5-1 to TRBJ2-2, with TRBD1 matching over 10 bases. Looked up from germline, CDR1 is SGHRS and CDR2 is YFSETQ. V lost 4 bases, J lost 6 bases, and 3 bases stayed unmatched. The CDR3 is made up of 14 amino acids. This CDR3 is CASSLGTGAGELFF. The CDR3 coding sequence is TGCGCCAGCAGCCTTGGGACAGGGGCCGGGGAGCTGTTTTTT.

The V and J genes are TRBV5-1 and TRBJ2-7, with 12 bases matching TRBD2. J lost 5 bases, V lost 5 bases, and 23 bases had no gene match. The CDR3 runs to 20 residues. Germline CDR1 reads SGHRS; CDR2 reads YFSETQ. DNA of the CDR3: TGCGCCAGCAGGGACTCAGGGGGACTAGCGGGCGAGGGTAAAGTCAACGAGCAGTACTTC. This codes for CASRDSGGLAGEGKVNEQYF.

This clonotype was seen a few times. The genes are TRBV7-2 and TRBJ2-7, with 10 bases fitting TRBD2. Trimming cost V 5 bases and J 7 bases; bases outside gene matches: 5. CDR1 SGHTA and CDR2 FQGNSA come from the germline V gene. CDR3 length: 13 amino acids. CDR3 DNA: TGTGCCAGCAGCCGCGGGACTAGCGTGGAGCAGTACTTC. Protein product: CASSRGTSVEQYF. The complete variable domain, with remaining parts taken from reference TRBV7-2 and TRBJ2-7, reads GAGVSQSPSNKVTEKGKDVELRCDPISGHTALYWYRQSLGQGLEFLIYFQGNSAPDKSGLPSDRFSAERTGGSVSTLTIQRTQQEDSAVYLCASSRGTSVEQYFGPGTRLTVT.

This clonotype was observed many times. The gene calls are TRBV19 and TRBJ1-1; possible D gene TRBD1, 5 bases. The CDR3 consists of 14 residues. Germline-derived CDR1 and CDR2 are LNHDA and SQIVND (reference sequence). The germline V and J ends were trimmed by 4 bases and 4 bases, with 13 bases remaining between them. The CDR3 reads CASSTGGGTTEAFF. As DNA, the CDR3 is TGTGCCAGTAGTACCGGGGGGGGGACCACTGAAGCTTTCTTT.

This clonotype came up many times. The chain combines TRBV6-1 with TRBJ1-2, with D perhaps matching TRBD1 (5 bases). V lost 3 bases and J 6 bases, leaving 17 bases between the germline ends. Germline CDR1 is MNHNS and CDR2 is SASEGT. The CDR3 has 15 amino acids. CDR3 residues: CASSDIRSRANGYTF. The CDR3 DNA sequence: TGTGCCAGCAGTGACATAAGATCCAGGGCCAATGGCTACACCTTC.

Many counts were recorded for this clonotype. Sequence at one end of the junction differs from germline and may be a read error. This rearrangement joins TRBV6-6 to TRBJ1-2; D might be TRBD1 (6 bases). Germline CDR1 MNHNY, CDR2 SVGAGI (reference sequence). This CDR3 has 17 amino acids. The CDR3 loop reads CASSHSPGVALNYGYTF. The CDR3 DNA is TGTGCCAGCAGTCACTCGCCAGGGGTCGCGCTTAACTATGGCTACACCTTC.

At least ten counts were recorded for this clonotype. The rearrangement uses TRBV2 and TRBJ2-5; no definite D call. This CDR3 has 12 residues. Trimming took off 2 bases at V and 7 bases at J, with 8 bases between the two ends. Germline V lookup: CDR1 SNHLY, CDR2 FYNNEI. Here the CDR3 reads CASSEMEWTQYF. The CDR3 bases are TGTGCCAGCAGTGAAATGGAGTGGACCCAGTACTTC. The whole variable domain, filled in from reference TRBV2 and TRBJ2-5, reads EPEVTQTPSHQVTQMGQEVILRCVPISNHLYFYWYRQILGQKVEFLVSFYNNEISEKSEIFDDQFSVERPDGSNFTLKIRSTKLEDSAMYFCASSEMEWTQYFGPGTRLLVL.

In its sample, this clonotype was seen many times. This may be a read error: a much more frequent sequence differs by one nucleotide. This likely comes from a read error, as the CDR3 has no conserved phenylalanine or tryptophan at its end. The CDR3 DNA is TGTGCCAGCAGCGTATCAGGGGTTGGTGAGCAGTTCTCC. This codes for CASSVSGVGEQFS. The rearrangement joins TRBV9 to TRBJ2-1; possibly TRBD1 for D (6 bases). The V end was cut by 1 base, the J end by 9 bases, with 11 bases between. Per the germline V gene, CDR1 is SGDLS and CDR2 is YYNGEE. This CDR3 spans 13 amino acids.

The chain carries TRBV2 and TRBJ1-1; 8 nucleotides match TRBD1. The CDR3 has 15 residues. Trimming took 5 bases from V and 1 from J; bases not matched to a gene: 6. From germline, CDR1 is SNHLY and CDR2 FYNNEI. The CDR3: CASSRDRGPNTEAFF. CDR3 in DNA: TGTGCCAGCAGTCGCGACAGGGGCCCGAACACTGAAGCTTTCTTT.

This clonotype was seen just once. This chain connects TRBV5-1 to TRBJ2-3, with D possibly being TRBD1 or TRBD2 (7 bases each). Per the germline V gene, CDR1 is SGHRS and CDR2 is YFSETQ. Trimming left V 4 bases short and J 4 bases short, with 19 bases between. This CDR3 has 16 amino acids. The CDR3 DNA reads as TGCGCCAGCAGCACTTCGACAGGGAGGGAGGCAGATACGCAGTATTTT. This sequence encodes CASSTSTGREADTQYF.

This clonotype is deemed medium-sized. The chain recombines TRBV7-9 with TRBJ2-7; no definite D call. Deletions cut 0 bases from V and 5 bases from J, with 2 bases between. The CDR3 spans 11 residues. Germline V gene sequence: CDR1 SEHNR, CDR2 FQNEAQ (reference sequence). CDR3 sequence: CASSLAHEQYF. The CDR3 DNA follows: TGTGCCAGCAGCTTAGCGCACGAGCAGTACTTC.

In regard to this clonotype: Because the CDR3's place on the DNA is in doubt, the DNA is left out and the CDR3 is given as listed by TCRdb. The rearrangement joins TRBV11-3 to TRBJ2-2; the D segment call TRBD2 is taken from the table without a DNA check. The V gene's germline CDR1 is SGHNT and CDR2 YENEEA. Inclusive of both ends, the CDR3 amounts to 20 amino acids. CDR3 sequence: CASSLGDEQYFGPGTGELFF.

At least ten counts were recorded for this clonotype. A single base separates this from a much larger clone, so it may be a read error. The J gene is TRBJ2-1, the V gene TRBV6-5; D unclear. The CDR3 is 13 residues long. Germline-derived CDR1 and CDR2 are MNHEY and SVGAGI. Trimming shortened V by 6 bases and J by 6 bases, and 12 bases separated the two germline ends. CDR3 sequence reads: CASSHGRTNEQFF. CDR3 coding DNA: TGTGCCAGCAGCCACGGAAGGACCAATGAGCAGTTCTTC.

This clonotype has at least ten counts. The gene calls are TRBV29-1 and TRBJ1-2, with 7 positions matching TRBD1. The CDR3 consists of 11 residues. Trimming cost V 4 bases and J 8 bases; bases outside gene matches: 4. Germline CDR1 SQVTM, CDR2 ANQGSEA. The CDR3 loop is CSVVVGQGYTF. The CDR3 DNA reads TGCAGCGTTGTGGTGGGACAGGGCTACACCTTC.

In the case of this clonotype: This may be a read error, as it is one base from a much larger clone. The rearrangement uses TRBV6-5 and TRBJ2-1, with TRBD2 as a possible D gene (5 bases). The ends were cut back, 5 bases at V and 10 bases at J, with 12 bases in the middle. CDR3 length: 12 residues. Germline lookup yields CDR1 MNHEY and CDR2 SVGAGI. CDR3 region: CASSPAVKEQFF. DNA of the CDR3: TGTGCCAGCAGTCCAGCGGTAAAGGAGCAGTTCTTC.

This clonotype occurred a few times. The chain has TRBV3-1 and TRBJ2-5; 8 bases map to TRBD2. Per the germline V gene, CDR1 is LGHDT and CDR2 is YNNKEL (reference sequence). This CDR3 is built from 17 residues. The V segment lost 4 bases and the J segment 1 base; nucleotides outside the gene matches: 11. The CDR3 sequence: CASSLVRSGGPQETQYF. The CDR3 nucleotides are TGTGCCAGCAGCCTCGTCCGGAGCGGGGGCCCCCAAGAGACCCAGTACTTC.

The chain is built from TRBV12-3 or TRBV12-4 and TRBJ2-2; D is uncertain. The CDR3 runs 13 residues. V lost 4 bases and J 8 bases, leaving 11 bases between the germline ends. CDR3 region: CASSSRLGGELFF. The CDR3 region has the DNA TGTGCCAGCAGTTCGCGTCTTGGAGGGGAGCTGTTTTTT.

V usage is TRBV4-3 and J usage is TRBJ2-2; 13 positions agree with TRBD2. Germline loops: CDR1 LGHNA, CDR2 YSLEER. V lost 1 base to trimming and J lost 7 bases; unmatched junction nucleotides: 0. CDR3 length: 15 residues. This CDR3 is CASSQGTSGSGELFF. CDR3 DNA: TGCGCCAGCAGCCAAGGGACTAGCGGGAGCGGGGAGCTGTTTTTT.

This clonotype showed up many times. The gene calls are TRBV5-8 and TRBJ1-2; tentatively, D is TRBD1 (5 bases). The CDR3 is 13 residues long. V lost 4 bases and J 5 bases, leaving 12 bases between the germline ends. Germline V gives CDR1 SGHTS, CDR2 YDEGEE. CDR3 amino acids: CASSLPGPYGYTF. In nucleotides, the CDR3 is TGTGCCAGCAGCCTGCCGGGACCGTATGGCTACACCTTC.

This clonotype was seen repeatedly, ten times or more. One base away lies a much larger clone, so this may be a sequencing read error. J is TRBJ2-7 and V is TRBV6-2 or TRBV6-3; 7 bases agree with TRBD2. Looked up from germline, CDR1 is MNHEY and CDR2 is SVGEGT. The CDR3 covers 13 residues. Germline trimming cut 5 bases from V and 7 bases from J; bases unmatched to any gene: 8. The CDR3: CASSHNGGGEQYF. CDR3 nucleotide sequence: TGTGCCAGCAGTCATAACGGCGGGGGAGAGCAGTACTTC.

This sequence joins TRBV2 and TRBJ2-3; tentatively, D is TRBD2 (6 bases). In germline, CDR1 is SNHLY, CDR2 FYNNEI. Trimming took 6 bases from V and 4 from J, leaving 17 bases between them. The CDR3 is made up of 15 amino acids. The CDR3: CASSDDQQRADTQYF. CDR3 bases: TGTGCCAGCAGCGACGATCAACAGCGGGCAGATACGCAGTATTTT.

This clonotype showed up many times. V is TRBV27 and J is TRBJ1-5; D is undetermined. The CDR3 is 15 amino acids. CDR1 is MNHEY and CDR2 is SMNVEV in the germline V gene (reference sequence). V lost 1 base and J 2 bases, leaving 9 bases between the germline ends. CDR3 DNA: TGTGCCAGCAGTTTATGGGCAACGGGCAATCAGCCCCAGCATTTT. Protein sequence: CASSLWATGNQPQHF.